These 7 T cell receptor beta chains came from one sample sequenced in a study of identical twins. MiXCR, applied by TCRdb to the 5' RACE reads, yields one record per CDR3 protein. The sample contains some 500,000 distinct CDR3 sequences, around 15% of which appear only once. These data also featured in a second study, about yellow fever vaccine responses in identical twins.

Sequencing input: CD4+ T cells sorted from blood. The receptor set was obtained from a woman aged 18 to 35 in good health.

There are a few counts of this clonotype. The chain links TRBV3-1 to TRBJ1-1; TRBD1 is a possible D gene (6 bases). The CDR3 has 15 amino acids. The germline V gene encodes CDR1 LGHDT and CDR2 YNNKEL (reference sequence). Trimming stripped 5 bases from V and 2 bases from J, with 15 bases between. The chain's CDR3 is CASSVRLQGNTEAFF. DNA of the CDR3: TGTGCCAGCAGCGTACGACTACAGGGAAACACTGAAGCTTTCTTT.

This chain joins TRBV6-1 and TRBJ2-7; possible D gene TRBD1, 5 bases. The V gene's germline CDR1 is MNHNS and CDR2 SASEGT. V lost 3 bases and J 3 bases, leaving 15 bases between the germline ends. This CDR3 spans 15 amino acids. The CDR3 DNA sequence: TGTGCCAGCAGTGAGGCCTCGACAGAGTTCTACGAGCAGTACTTC. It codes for CASSEASTEFYEQYF.

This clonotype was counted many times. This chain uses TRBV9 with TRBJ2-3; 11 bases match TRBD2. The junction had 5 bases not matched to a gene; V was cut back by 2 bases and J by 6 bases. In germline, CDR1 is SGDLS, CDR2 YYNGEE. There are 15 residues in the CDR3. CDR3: CASSVSGRAVDTQYF. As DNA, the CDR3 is TGTGCCAGCAGCGTTAGCGGGAGGGCGGTGGATACGCAGTATTTT.

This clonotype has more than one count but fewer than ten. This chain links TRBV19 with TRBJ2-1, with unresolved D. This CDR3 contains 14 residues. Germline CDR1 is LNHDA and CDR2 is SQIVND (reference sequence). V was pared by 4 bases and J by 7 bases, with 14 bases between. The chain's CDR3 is CASSRALVRNEQFF. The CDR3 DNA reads TGTGCCAGTAGTAGGGCCCTCGTTAGGAATGAGCAGTTCTTC.

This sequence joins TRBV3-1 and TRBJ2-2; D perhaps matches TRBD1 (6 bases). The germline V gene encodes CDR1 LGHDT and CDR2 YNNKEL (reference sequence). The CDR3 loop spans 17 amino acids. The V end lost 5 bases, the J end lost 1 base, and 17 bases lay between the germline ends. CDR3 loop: CASSYQSGTMNTGELFF. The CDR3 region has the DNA TGTGCCAGCAGCTACCAGTCCGGGACAATGAACACCGGGGAGCTGTTTTTT.

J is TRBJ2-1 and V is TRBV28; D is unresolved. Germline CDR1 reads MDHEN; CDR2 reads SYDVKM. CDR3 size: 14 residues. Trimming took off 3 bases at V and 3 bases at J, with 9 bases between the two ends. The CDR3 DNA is TGTGCCAGCAGTTTGGCTACATACTACAATGAGCAGTTCTTC. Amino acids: CASSLATYYNEQFF.

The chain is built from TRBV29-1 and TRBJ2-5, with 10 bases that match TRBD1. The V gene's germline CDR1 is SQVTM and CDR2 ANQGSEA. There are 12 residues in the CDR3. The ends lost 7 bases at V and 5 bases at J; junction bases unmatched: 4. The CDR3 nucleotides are TGCAGCGCCCTGGACAGGGGGGAGACCCAGTACTTC. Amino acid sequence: CSALDRGETQYF.